The entry that follows covers one T cell receptor beta chain sequence. The target antigen is unknown. Measured with immunoSEQ multiplex PCR; TCRdb has only the in-frame clones, and not every one. In the table there are tens of thousands of clones, around 80% of which are singletons. The data stem from a study of vaccination effects on CD4 cells after COVID-19. Trimming stripped 1 base from V and 1 base from J, with 10 bases between. This CDR3 spans 15 amino acids. Germline V gene lookup returns CDR1 SGHAT and CDR2 FQNNGV. Antigen-specific CD4+ T cells were expanded with viral peptide pools in the ViraFEST assay before sequencing. Culture proceeded for 9 to 11 days, and CD4+ T cells were then isolated. The vaccine given was either BNT162b2 or mRNA-1273, in two doses.

This sequence was found in a human donor who received a COVID-19 vaccine. Some clones in this sample may be carry-over from other donors' samples. The V and J genes are TRBV11-2 and TRBJ1-1, with D unresolved. The sequenced sample was CD4+ T cells from PBMCs cultured with SARS-CoV-2 spike peptides, obtained after COVID-19 vaccination. The CDR3 nucleotides read TGTGCCAGCAGCTTAGGTACCGCCCCGAACACTGAAGCTTTCTTT. Translation gives CASSLGTAPNTEAFF. The whole variable domain, remainder taken from reference TRBV11-2 and TRBJ1-1, is EAGVAQSPRYKIIEKRQSVAFWCNPISGHATLYWYQQILGQGPKLLIQFQNNGVVDDSQLPKDRFSAERLKGVDSTLKIQPAKLEDSAVYLCASSLGTAPNTEAFFGQGTRLTVV.